This TCR beta chain was captured by sequencing in a study of a mutant IDH1 vaccine in newly diagnosed glioma. At the level of the study: In weeks 1, 3, 5, 7, 11, 15, 19 and 23, patients were vaccinated. Vaccines began 4-6 weeks after radiotherapy alone, or with temozolomide cycles. Prior therapy was radiotherapy, temozolomide, or both; most received both.

CDR3 size: 14 residues. The V end lost 4 bases, the J end lost 6 bases, and 12 bases lay between the germline ends. CDR1 is SGHDN, CDR2 FVKESK, per germline. In its sample, this clone was seen once. Its matching antigen is unknown. Libraries were prepared by immunoSEQ multiplex PCR; TCRdb keeps only in-frame clonotypes and omits some of them. The repertoire includes some 120,000 clones, over 75% of them detected once, and 5% to 7% sits in the top ten. The time point: week 11, during vaccination. One vaccine dose held 300 ug of mutant IDH1 20-mer peptide and came with topical imiquimod. Diagnosis in the donors showed new WHO grade 3 or 4 astrocytomas that were IDH1-mutant and ATRX-lost.

The sequence came from a man aged 35 to 55 with glioma. The starting material was PBMCs, obtained from a glioma patient whose treatment included an IDH1 peptide vaccine. V and J are TRBV14 and TRBJ1-4, with a weak D call TRBD1 (5 bases). The CDR3 region is CASSPRTGHEKLFF. For the CDR3, the DNA is TGTGCCAGCAGCCCCCGGACGGGGCATGAAAAACTGTTTTTT.